The clone carrying this TCR beta chain appeared a single time. Its antigen is as yet unknown. This entry is derived from a study of cytomegalovirus exposure and HLA in healthy donors. Points from the study as a whole: According to a later analysis, donors in an Asian-associated ancestry cluster reportedly had fewer N-insertions than the roughly 670-donor mean. Later work associated 16,951 TCR beta sequences with HLA alleles at 0.05 false discovery rate. Cytomegalovirus-associated TCR beta chains were listed, numbering approximately 150. In vitro checks showed that a few CMV-associated chains really do target CMV antigens.

Trimming cost V 4 bases and J 6 bases, with 13 bases left between them. The germline CDR1 and CDR2 sequences are MNHEY and SMNVEV (reference sequence). The CDR3 length is 13 residues. PCR amplification relied on 60 Vbeta primers (plus 13 Jbeta primers). TCRdb's table, derived via immunoSEQ multiplex PCR, lists solely in-frame clones and lacks some. The sample has some 120,000 clones, over 70% seen once; the top ten hold about 2.8%. Material for sequencing was PBMCs. This sequence was found in a woman in her forties in good health and CMV-seropositive. The chain employs TRBV27 and TRBJ2-7, with TRBD2 as a possible D gene (5 bases). CDR3: CASSWALGSEQYF. In nucleotides, the CDR3 is TGTGCCAGCAGTTGGGCCCTTGGGAGCGAGCAGTACTTC.